This T cell receptor beta chain derives from a study of cytomegalovirus exposure and HLA in healthy donors. General study points: An apparent linkage of common viral pathogens to several of the most significant clusters emerged in a later analysis.

The PCR was carried out with 60 Vbeta primers and 13 Jbeta primers. Original processing notes: Later, 65 million to 85 million unique TCR beta chains were counted in an analysis, and approximately 10 million of them were shared. The protocol was immunoSEQ multiplex PCR, while the TCRdb copy is restricted to in-frame clones and leaves out a portion. V, J and clone size are those of that table, while D and trimming were read from the DNA. The table has 180,000 or so clones, approximately 78% seen once. This clone showed up just once. The antigen is undetermined. CDR1 and CDR2 from the germline V gene are SQVTM and ANQGSEA. Trimming at V came to 5 bases and at J to 3 bases, leaving 5 bases not matched to a gene. The CDR3 is 14 residues long.

Specimen: PBMCs. The genes are TRBV29-1 and TRBJ2-3; the match to TRBD1 covers 10 bases. The sequence came from a woman aged 45 to 65 in good health and CMV-seropositive. CDR3: CSVRRQGATDTQYF. CDR3 DNA: TGCAGCGTTCGAAGACAGGGGGCGACAGATACGCAGTATTTT.